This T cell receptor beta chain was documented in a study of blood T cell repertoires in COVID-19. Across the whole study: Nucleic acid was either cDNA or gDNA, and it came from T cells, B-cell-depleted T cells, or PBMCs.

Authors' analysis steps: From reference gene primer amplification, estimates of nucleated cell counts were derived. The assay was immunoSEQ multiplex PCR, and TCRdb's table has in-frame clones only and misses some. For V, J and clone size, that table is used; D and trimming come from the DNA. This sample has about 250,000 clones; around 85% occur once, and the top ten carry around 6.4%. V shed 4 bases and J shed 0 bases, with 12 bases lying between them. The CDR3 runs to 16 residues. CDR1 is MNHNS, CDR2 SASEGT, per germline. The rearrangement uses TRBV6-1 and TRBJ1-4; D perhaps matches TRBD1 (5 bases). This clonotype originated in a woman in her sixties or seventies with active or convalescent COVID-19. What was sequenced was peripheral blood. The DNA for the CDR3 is TGTGCCAGCAGTGGACAGTCCCTCGCAACTAATGAAAAACTGTTTTTT. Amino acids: CASSGQSLATNEKLFF.